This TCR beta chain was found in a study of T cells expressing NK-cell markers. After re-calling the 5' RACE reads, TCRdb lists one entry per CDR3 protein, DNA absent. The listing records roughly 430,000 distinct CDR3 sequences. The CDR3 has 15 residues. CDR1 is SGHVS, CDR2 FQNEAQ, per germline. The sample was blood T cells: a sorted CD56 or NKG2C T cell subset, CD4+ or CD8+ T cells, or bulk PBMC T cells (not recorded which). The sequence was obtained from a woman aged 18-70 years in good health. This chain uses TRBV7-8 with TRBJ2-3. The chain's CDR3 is CASSLIWTSTDTQYF. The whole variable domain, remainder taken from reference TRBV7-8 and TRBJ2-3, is GAGVSQSPRYKVAKRGQDVALRCDPISGHVSLFWYQQALGQGPEFLTYFQNEAQLDKSGLPSDRFFAERPEGSVSTLKIQRTQQEDSAVYLCASSLIWTSTDTQYFGPGTRLTVL.